Each of the 21 T cell receptor beta chains below was sequenced from the same sample in a study of cytomegalovirus exposure and HLA in healthy donors. With 60 Vbeta and 13 Jbeta primers, the PCR was carried out. Using immunoSEQ multiplex PCR, the repertoire was profiled, and TCRdb retains in-frame clones only, with some absent. The data show roughly 130,000 clones, just under 80% seen once. Specimen: PBMCs. The receptor set was obtained from a man aged 25 to 45 in good health and CMV-seronegative.

This sequence joins TRBV4-3 and TRBJ2-7; 10 bases are a match to TRBD2. Trimming at V came to 0 bases and at J to 1 base, leaving 9 bases not matched to a gene. Per the germline V gene, CDR1 is LGHNA and CDR2 is YSLEER. This CDR3 spans 18 amino acids. The DNA for the CDR3 is TGCGCCAGCAGCCAAGAAACACTAGCGGGATTCCCGTCCTACGAGCAGTACTTC. This translates into CASSQETLAGFPSYEQYF.

The chain uses TRBV6-5 and TRBJ1-1, with TRBD1 matching over 11 bases. CDR3 length equals 15 residues. J gave up 3 bases and V 5 bases, and 5 bases lay outside the gene matches. Germline V gene sequence: CDR1 MNHEY, CDR2 SVGAGI. CDR3 bases: TGTGCCAGCAGTAGGGGGGACAGGGGGGACACTGAAGCTTTCTTT. As protein: CASSRGDRGDTEAFF.

This chain connects TRBV10-3 to TRBJ2-1; no clear D gene. Germline CDR1 is ENHRY and CDR2 is SYGVKD. There are 16 residues in the CDR3. The V end lost 4 bases, the J end lost 0 bases, and 13 bases lay between the germline ends. In DNA, the CDR3 is TGTGCCATCAGTGTTAAGAGCCTCCACTCCTACAATGAGCAGTTCTTC. Residues: CAISVKSLHSYNEQFF.

The chain links TRBV19 to TRBJ2-5; 11 bases agree with TRBD2. In germline, CDR1 is LNHDA, CDR2 SQIVND (reference sequence). This CDR3 contains 15 residues. V shed 5 bases and J 3 bases; nucleotides not matched to a gene: 5. CDR3 bases: TGTGCCAGTAGTGGTAGCGGGAGGGCCGAAGAGACCCAGTACTTC. Protein: CASSGSGRAEETQYF.

This clone was picked up a small number of times. V is TRBV2 and J is TRBJ1-2; D call uncertain. Germline assignment: CDR1 SNHLY and CDR2 FYNNEI. V shed 7 bases and J shed 7 bases, with 22 bases lying between them. CDR3 size: 15 residues. The CDR3 sequence: CASTPNLRTGPGYTF. CDR3 nucleotide sequence: TGTGCCAGCACCCCCAACCTGAGGACTGGGCCTGGCTACACCTTC.

CDR3 protein: CASSLDRETQYF. CDR3 DNA: TGTGCCAGCAGCTTAGATCGGGAGACCCAGTACTTC. The chain has TRBV27 and TRBJ2-5; D call uncertain. Trimming cost V 6 bases and J 5 bases, with 10 bases left between them. The CDR3 loop spans 12 amino acids. Germline V gives CDR1 MNHEY, CDR2 SMNVEV (reference sequence).

The CDR3 nucleotides read TGTGCCAGCAGCCAGGGGACAGGGCGGAGCACTGAAGCTTTCTTT. It specifies CASSQGTGRSTEAFF. The gene calls are TRBV4-2 and TRBJ1-1, with 9 bases matching TRBD1. CDR1 is LGHNA and CDR2 is YNFKEQ in the germline V gene. The V segment lost 3 bases and the J segment 4 bases; nucleotides outside the gene matches: 6. The CDR3 is 15 amino acids.

V usage is TRBV28 and J usage is TRBJ1-5; TRBD1 is a possible D gene (6 bases). Trimming shortened V by 6 bases and J by 9 bases, and 18 bases separated the two germline ends. CDR3 length: 14 amino acids. Germline V CDR1 and CDR2: MDHEN, SYDVKM. The CDR3 sequence: CASSRNRVHLPQHF. The CDR3 region has the DNA TGTGCCAGCAGCCGAAACAGGGTTCATTTGCCCCAGCATTTT.

V gene TRBV7-2 combines with J gene TRBJ2-1, with 8 nucleotides matching TRBD2. Germline lookup yields CDR1 SGHTA and CDR2 FQGNSA. The CDR3 spans 16 residues. The junction had 8 bases not matched to a gene; V was cut back by 5 bases and J by 2 bases. CDR3 loop: CASSRRSGTAYNEQFF. Here the CDR3 DNA reads TGTGCCAGCAGCCGGCGTAGCGGGACGGCCTACAATGAGCAGTTCTTC.

This chain connects TRBV7-2 to TRBJ1-1; D is unresolved. V lost 5 bases and J 6 bases, leaving 16 bases between the germline ends. The CDR3 length is 14 residues. Germline V lookup: CDR1 SGHTA, CDR2 FQGNSA. The CDR3 coding sequence is TGTGCCAGCAGCCACCGCGGGCAGAGGGCTGAAGCTTTCTTT. Translation gives CASSHRGQRAEAFF.

The V gene is TRBV4-3, the J gene TRBJ1-1, with D tentatively TRBD1 (5 bases). CDR1 is LGHNA and CDR2 is YSLEER in the germline V gene. This CDR3 is 17 amino acids long. V was shortened by 0 bases and J by 4 bases, with 18 bases between the two germline ends. The CDR3 region has the DNA TGCGCCAGCAGCCAAGATCAGCAGGGCGATTTCAGCACTGAAGCTTTCTTT. Residues: CASSQDQQGDFSTEAFF.

The genes are TRBV30 and TRBJ2-3; 7 nucleotides agree with TRBD1. The CDR3 covers 14 residues. The ends lost 2 bases at V and 5 bases at J; junction bases unmatched: 7. Germline CDR1 reads GTSNPN; CDR2 reads SVGIG (reference sequence). The CDR3 here is CAWSIGHRGDTQYF. The CDR3 bases are TGTGCCTGGAGTATTGGCCACAGGGGAGATACGCAGTATTTT.

The rearrangement links TRBV18 to TRBJ2-7; TRBD1 agrees at 8 bases. This CDR3 contains 15 residues. CDR1 is KGHSH and CDR2 is LQKENI in the germline V gene. The trim removed 2 bases at V and 1 base at J, leaving 4 bases unmatched. In DNA form, the CDR3 reads TGTGCCAGCTCACCAAGGACAGGGCAGTCCTACGAGCAGTACTTC. It is translated as CASSPRTGQSYEQYF.

The chain employs TRBV28 and TRBJ1-5; D is possibly TRBD1 (5 bases). The V gene lost 3 bases and the J gene lost 0 bases, with 15 bases spanning the gap. Germline V gene sequence: CDR1 MDHEN, CDR2 SYDVKM. This CDR3 spans 17 amino acids. The CDR3 loop reads CASSFDSEFVSNQPQHF. The CDR3, as DNA: TGTGCCAGCAGTTTCGACAGCGAGTTCGTTAGCAATCAGCCCCAGCATTTT.

The chain carries TRBV4-1 and TRBJ2-7; D may be TRBD1 (6 bases). Germline V gene data show CDR1 as MGHRA and CDR2 as YSYEKL. V dropped 4 bases and J dropped 6 bases, with 16 bases sitting between them. This CDR3 is 14 amino acids long. CDR3 region: CASSPPREGGEQYF. In DNA form, the CDR3 reads TGCGCCAGCAGCCCCCCCCGGGAAGGGGGCGAGCAGTACTTC.

This chain links TRBV11-2 with TRBJ1-1; weak D call: TRBD1 (6 bases). The germline CDR1 and CDR2 sequences are SGHAT and FQNNGV. Deletions cut 2 bases from V and 0 bases from J, with 10 bases between. CDR3 size: 15 residues. As DNA, the CDR3 is TGTGCCAGCAGCTTATCGGCAGGGGTGAACACTGAAGCTTTCTTT. Translating it yields CASSLSAGVNTEAFF.

The rearrangement uses TRBV18 and TRBJ1-1; no clear D. Looked up from germline, CDR1 is KGHSH and CDR2 is LQKENI. The CDR3 covers 13 residues. V was pared by 6 bases and J by 7 bases, with 15 bases between. The CDR3 reads CASSLYGSFEAFF. CDR3 coding DNA: TGTGCCAGCTCCCTTTATGGGAGCTTTGAAGCTTTCTTT.

The chain links TRBV7-9 to TRBJ2-5, with TRBD1 as a possible D gene (7 bases). Per the germline V gene, CDR1 is SEHNR and CDR2 is FQNEAQ (reference sequence). Trimming took off 6 bases at V and 4 bases at J, with 15 bases between the two ends. The CDR3 loop spans 14 amino acids. The CDR3 bases are TGTGCCAGCAGTCATAACAGGGGAGGAGAGACCCAGTACTTC. It yields the protein CASSHNRGGETQYF.

This CDR3 reads CASRGTANSNQPQHF. The CDR3 region has the DNA TGTGCCAGCAGAGGGACAGCTAATAGCAATCAGCCCCAGCATTTT. This sequence joins TRBV6-1 and TRBJ1-5; 7 bases line up with TRBD1. Germline loops: CDR1 MNHNS, CDR2 SASEGT. This CDR3 is 15 amino acids long. Losses at the gene ends were 6 bases for V and 0 bases for J; bases not matched to a gene: 5.

This chain links TRBV27 with TRBJ2-1, with a possible D match to TRBD1 (5 bases). Germline values: CDR1 MNHEY, CDR2 SMNVEV (reference sequence). The V gene lost 8 bases and the J gene lost 1 base, with 9 bases spanning the gap. The CDR3 covers 13 residues. For the CDR3, the DNA is TGTGCCAGCGGCCAGGGTTCCTACAATGAGCAGTTCTTC. This sequence encodes CASGQGSYNEQFF.

The chain combines TRBV7-3 with TRBJ1-1; 8 nucleotides line up with TRBD1. Germline V gene sequence: CDR1 SGHTA, CDR2 FQGTGA. With 3 bases clipped from V and 4 bases from J, the junction kept 4 bases outside the gene matches. This CDR3 is 14 amino acids long. CDR3 sequence reads: CASSFQGAPTEAFF. Written as DNA, the CDR3 is TGTGCCAGCAGCTTCCAGGGGGCGCCCACTGAAGCTTTCTTT.